The 23 T cell receptor beta chains below come from one sample, sequenced in a study of T-cell memory formation after mild COVID-19. TCRdb redid the calling of the 5' RACE reads with MiXCR, one entry per CDR3 protein. The table includes approximately 260,000 distinct CDR3 sequences, about a sixth detected once. Sequencing used PBMCs or a T cell subset sorted from them (not recorded which). Every receptor here comes from a man aged 18 to 30 who had mild COVID-19 (a few samples of this study predate the infection). Cell type and time point are not known.

The rearrangement joins TRBV24-1 to TRBJ2-1; D call uncertain. Germline V lookup: CDR1 KGHDR, CDR2 SFDVKD. V lost 8 bases and J lost 0, with 13 bases in between. There are 15 residues in the CDR3. In DNA, the CDR3 is TGTGCCACCATTGTGTCGGGTCTCTCCTACAATGAGCAGTTCTTC. It codes for CATIVSGLSYNEQFF.

Comments on this clonotype: The junction shows a germline mismatch at one end, possibly a read error. The chain uses TRBV28 and TRBJ2-2; 10 bases map to TRBD1. There are 18 residues in the CDR3. Germline V gene sequence: CDR1 MDHEN, CDR2 SYDVKM. This chain's CDR3 is CASSLDRGRIENTGELFF. CDR3 sequence (DNA): TGTGCCAGCAGTTTAGACAGGGGGCGAATAGAGAACACTGGGGAGCTGTTTTTT. Drawing the rest from reference TRBV28 and TRBJ2-2, the complete variable domain is DVKVTQSSRYLVKRTGEKVFLECVQDMDHENMFWYRQDPGLGLRLIYFSYDVKMKEKGDIPEGYSVSREKKERFSLILESASTNQTSMYLCASSLDRGRIENTGELFFGEGSRLTVL.

This chain uses TRBV27 with TRBJ2-5; TRBD2 aligns across 10 bases. Germline V gene lookup returns CDR1 MNHEY and CDR2 SMNVEV (reference sequence). Trimming removed 5 bases from V and 5 bases from J; junction bases left unmatched: 8. The CDR3 consists of 15 residues. CDR3 sequence (DNA): TGTGCCAGCAGTCCCCCTAGCGGGGGATGGGAGACCCAGTACTTC. It encodes CASSPPSGGWETQYF.

There are a few counts of this clonotype. This sequence joins TRBV29-1 and TRBJ1-1, with TRBD1 as a possible D gene (5 bases). Germline-derived CDR1 and CDR2 are SQVTM and ANQGSEA. The CDR3 consists of 12 residues. Trimming removed 4 bases from V and 8 bases from J, with 14 bases in between. The CDR3 DNA reads as TGCAGCGTTGGGGACCTCGACTTGGAAGCTTTCTTT. It encodes CSVGDLDLEAFF. Filled out from reference TRBV29-1 and TRBJ1-1, the complete variable domain reads SAVISQKPSRDICQRGTSLTIQCQVDSQVTMMFWYRQQPGQSLTLIATANQGSEATYESGFVIDKFPISRPNLTFSTLTVSNMSPEDSSIYLCSVGDLDLEAFFGQGTRLTVV.

The V gene is TRBV7-2, the J gene TRBJ2-3; D may match TRBD1 or TRBD2 (6 bases each). The germline gives CDR1 SGHTA, CDR2 FQGNSA. CDR3 length equals 15 residues. Trimming cost V 0 bases and J 7 bases, with 14 bases left between them. CDR3 DNA: TGTGCCAGCAGCTTAGCATCGGGGGCCCCTAATACGCAGTATTTT. Its protein is CASSLASGAPNTQYF. Full variable domain (remainder filled in from reference TRBV7-2 and TRBJ2-3): GAGVSQSPSNKVTEKGKDVELRCDPISGHTALYWYRQSLGQGLEFLIYFQGNSAPDKSGLPSDRFSAERTGGSVSTLTIQRTQQEDSAVYLCASSLASGAPNTQYFGPGTRLTVL.

V is TRBV27 and J is TRBJ2-7; no clear D. The CDR3 is made up of 12 amino acids. Trimming stripped 4 bases from V and 6 bases from J, with 10 bases between. Germline loops: CDR1 MNHEY, CDR2 SMNVEV (reference sequence). The DNA for the CDR3 is TGTGCCAGCAGTTCCCGGCTCGGCGAGCAGTACGTC. Translating gives CASSSRLGEQYV.

The chain combines TRBV3-1 with TRBJ2-3; 7 bases line up with TRBD1. The CDR3 loop spans 14 amino acids. Germline V CDR1 and CDR2: LGHDT, YNNKEL (reference sequence). V lost 1 base and J lost 4; bases outside the gene matches: 2. CDR3 in amino acids: CASSQVQGPDTQYF. CDR3 sequence (DNA): TGTGCCAGCAGCCAAGTACAGGGGCCAGATACGCAGTATTTT.

This chain links TRBV28 with TRBJ1-2; maybe TRBD1 (5 bases). The germline V and J ends were trimmed by 11 bases and 2 bases, with 9 bases remaining between them. This CDR3 has 11 amino acids. The germline V gene encodes CDR1 MDHEN and CDR2 SYDVKM. In DNA form, the CDR3 reads TGTGCCTGCGGGACGAACTATGGCTACACCTTC. Its protein product is CACGTNYGYTF.

This clonotype has just a few counts. DNA for the CDR3: TGTGCCAGCAGCTTCAGGACGGCTAACTATGGCTACACCTTC. The encoded protein is CASSFRTANYGYTF. The rearrangement links TRBV7-6 to TRBJ1-2, with no clear D. Between the trimmed V and J ends, which lost 3 bases and 0 bases, there was a span of 8 bases. The germline V gene has CDR1 SGHVS and CDR2 FNYEAQ. This CDR3 has 14 residues.

The rearrangement links TRBV9 to TRBJ2-5, with D maybe TRBD2 (6 bases). V dropped 0 bases and J dropped 4 bases, with 16 bases sitting between them. The CDR3 loop spans 16 amino acids. The V gene's germline CDR1 is SGDLS and CDR2 YYNGEE. CDR3 DNA: TGTGCCAGCAGCGTAGGGTCTAGGAGGGGAGGAGAGACCCAGTACTTC. Amino acid sequence: CASSVGSRRGGETQYF.

The chain employs TRBV5-1 and TRBJ1-2; no definite D call. This CDR3 region has 15 residues. CDR1 and CDR2 from the germline V gene are SGHRS and YFSETQ. V dropped 2 bases and J dropped 0 bases, with 11 bases sitting between them. In DNA, the CDR3 is TGCGCCAGCAGCTTTATGGCGCTCACTAACTATGGCTACACCTTC. It yields the protein CASSFMALTNYGYTF.

The chain links TRBV6-5 to TRBJ2-5; 7 positions match TRBD1. V shed 2 bases, J shed 13 bases, and the junction held 7 bases outside the gene matches. The CDR3 totals 12 residues. CDR1 is MNHEY, CDR2 SVGAGI, per germline. The CDR3 reads CASSYGEGAPYF. As DNA, the CDR3 is TGTGCCAGCAGTTACGGTGAGGGGGCCCCGTACTTC.

The gene calls are TRBV7-2 and TRBJ1-5; D not certain. Per germline, CDR1 SGHTA and CDR2 FQGNSA. CDR3 length equals 15 residues. Trimming took off 7 bases at V and 0 bases at J, with 13 bases between the two ends. CDR3 protein: CASTTAHSSNQPQHF. As DNA, the CDR3 is TGTGCCAGCACCACAGCCCACAGTAGCAATCAGCCCCAGCATTTT.

At least ten counts were recorded for this clonotype. The chain couples TRBV5-1 to TRBJ2-3, with D perhaps matching TRBD2 (7 bases). The CDR3 covers 13 residues. CDR1 SGHRS and CDR2 YFSETQ come from the germline V gene. The germline V and J ends were trimmed by 7 bases and 1 base, with 10 bases remaining between them. The CDR3 sequence is CASGGGGTDTQYF. For the CDR3, the DNA is TGCGCCAGCGGGGGGGGCGGCACAGATACGCAGTATTTT.

This clonotype has a handful of counts. The V gene is TRBV7-2, the J gene TRBJ1-2; D is unresolved. V lost 5 bases to trimming and J lost 3 bases, with 19 bases between them. CDR3 length equals 16 residues. Germline loops: CDR1 SGHTA, CDR2 FQGNSA. CDR3 coding DNA: TGTGCCAGCAGCACGTACCTCATCTCCGAATACTATGGCTACACCTTC. This translates into CASSTYLISEYYGYTF.

The chain has TRBV6-2 or TRBV6-3 and TRBJ2-4, with D uncertain. V was trimmed by 5 bases and J by 2 bases, leaving 13 bases between them. The germline gives CDR1 MNHEY, CDR2 SVGEGT. This CDR3 is 15 amino acids long. The CDR3 is CASSHYGETKNIQYF. CDR3 nucleotide sequence: TGTGCCAGCAGTCACTATGGCGAAACCAAAAACATTCAGTACTTC.

There are a few counts of this clonotype. The chain recombines TRBV28 with TRBJ1-1, with a possible D match to TRBD1 (6 bases). Per germline, CDR1 MDHEN and CDR2 SYDVKM. This CDR3 is 15 amino acids long. V was shortened by 6 bases and J by 6 bases, with 20 bases between the two germline ends. For the CDR3, the DNA is TGTGCCAGCAGACCACAGGGACAAGGGTGGTCTGAAGCTTTCTTT. Its translation is CASRPQGQGWSEAFF.

This clonotype showed up just a few times. The CDR3 reads CASSFLDSSGRGYTF. DNA for the CDR3: TGCGCCAGCAGCTTCCTGGACAGCTCTGGACGTGGCTACACCTTC. This rearrangement joins TRBV5-1 to TRBJ1-2; perhaps TRBD1 as D (6 bases). The CDR3 runs 15 residues. From germline, CDR1 is SGHRS and CDR2 YFSETQ. Trimming removed 2 bases at V and 7 bases at J, with 18 bases between. The full variable domain, with the rest looked up from reference TRBV5-1 and TRBJ1-2, is KAGVTQTPRYLIKTRGQQVTLSCSPISGHRSVSWYQQTPGQGLQFLFEYFSETQRNKGNFPGRFSGRQFSNSRSEMNVSTLELGDSALYLCASSFLDSSGRGYTFGSGTRLTVV.

This clonotype was counted ten times or more. This rearrangement joins TRBV6-1 to TRBJ2-7; 7 nucleotides match TRBD1. V gave up 1 base and J gave up 0 bases; unmatched junction bases: 0. Germline V gene data show CDR1 as MNHNS and CDR2 as SASEGT. This CDR3 has 14 amino acids. CDR3 protein: CASSEGDSSYEQYV. The CDR3 DNA follows: TGTGCCAGCAGTGAAGGGGACAGCTCCTACGAGCAGTACGTC.

This clonotype has just a few counts. This chain links TRBV12-3 or TRBV12-4 with TRBJ1-2; D may be TRBD1 (5 bases). This CDR3 comprises 12 residues. The V and J ends lost 5 bases and 7 bases respectively, with 11 bases between them. The CDR3 sequence is CASSPAGGGYTF. DNA of the CDR3: TGTGCCAGCAGTCCCGCCGGGGGTGGCTACACCTTC.

The chain has TRBV20-1 and TRBJ2-7; TRBD2 agrees at 7 bases. The J segment lost 5 bases and the V segment lost 7 bases, leaving 8 bases of the junction unmatched. This CDR3 has 12 amino acids. Germline V lookup: CDR1 DFQATT, CDR2 SNEGSKA (reference sequence). CDR3 protein: CSVARRGDEQYV. The CDR3 DNA is TGCAGTGTCGCCCGACGGGGGGACGAGCAGTACGTC.

This clonotype has a handful of counts. The chain links TRBV24-1 to TRBJ2-7, with TRBD2 matching over 10 bases. CDR3 length equals 18 residues. The germline V gene encodes CDR1 KGHDR and CDR2 SFDVKD. CDR3 region: CATRSTSGVPCPRPEEYV. The CDR3 DNA follows: TGTGCCACCCGATCTACTAGCGGGGTACCCTGCCCACGCCCCGAGGAGTACGTC.

The rearrangement links TRBV6-1 to TRBJ1-6; D gene unclear. The V end lost 7 bases, the J end lost 1 base, and 8 bases lay between the germline ends. The CDR3 runs 14 residues. CDR1 is MNHNS and CDR2 is SASEGT in the germline V gene. CDR3 nucleotides: TGTGCCAGCAATTTGGGTTCCTATAATTCACCCCTCCACTTT. This codes for CASNLGSYNSPLHF.